This TCR beta chain derives from a study of CD8+CD57+ T cells in acquired aplastic anemia. Regarding this clonotype: An end of the junction does not agree with germline; a read error may underlie this.

By flow cytometry, patients selected for sequencing had shown an expansion of CD8+CD57+ cells. It was genomic DNA that served as the template for profiling TCR beta VDJ and CDR3. TCRdb ran MiXCR on the reads and lists one entry per CDR3 protein. The table has hundreds of thousands of distinct CDR3 sequences, around 32% seen once. Germline CDR1 reads KGHDR; CDR2 reads SFDVKD. The CDR3 contains 14 residues. The rearrangement links TRBV24-1 to TRBJ1-5; D is unclear. The sample comprised sorted CD4+, CD8+, or CD8+CD57+ T cells (not recorded which) from PBMCs. This TCR was sampled from a human donor with aplastic anemia. CDR3 loop: CAASLTESNQPQHF. The CDR3 DNA sequence: TGTGCCGCCAGTCTAACAGAAAGCAATCAGCCCCAGCATTTC.